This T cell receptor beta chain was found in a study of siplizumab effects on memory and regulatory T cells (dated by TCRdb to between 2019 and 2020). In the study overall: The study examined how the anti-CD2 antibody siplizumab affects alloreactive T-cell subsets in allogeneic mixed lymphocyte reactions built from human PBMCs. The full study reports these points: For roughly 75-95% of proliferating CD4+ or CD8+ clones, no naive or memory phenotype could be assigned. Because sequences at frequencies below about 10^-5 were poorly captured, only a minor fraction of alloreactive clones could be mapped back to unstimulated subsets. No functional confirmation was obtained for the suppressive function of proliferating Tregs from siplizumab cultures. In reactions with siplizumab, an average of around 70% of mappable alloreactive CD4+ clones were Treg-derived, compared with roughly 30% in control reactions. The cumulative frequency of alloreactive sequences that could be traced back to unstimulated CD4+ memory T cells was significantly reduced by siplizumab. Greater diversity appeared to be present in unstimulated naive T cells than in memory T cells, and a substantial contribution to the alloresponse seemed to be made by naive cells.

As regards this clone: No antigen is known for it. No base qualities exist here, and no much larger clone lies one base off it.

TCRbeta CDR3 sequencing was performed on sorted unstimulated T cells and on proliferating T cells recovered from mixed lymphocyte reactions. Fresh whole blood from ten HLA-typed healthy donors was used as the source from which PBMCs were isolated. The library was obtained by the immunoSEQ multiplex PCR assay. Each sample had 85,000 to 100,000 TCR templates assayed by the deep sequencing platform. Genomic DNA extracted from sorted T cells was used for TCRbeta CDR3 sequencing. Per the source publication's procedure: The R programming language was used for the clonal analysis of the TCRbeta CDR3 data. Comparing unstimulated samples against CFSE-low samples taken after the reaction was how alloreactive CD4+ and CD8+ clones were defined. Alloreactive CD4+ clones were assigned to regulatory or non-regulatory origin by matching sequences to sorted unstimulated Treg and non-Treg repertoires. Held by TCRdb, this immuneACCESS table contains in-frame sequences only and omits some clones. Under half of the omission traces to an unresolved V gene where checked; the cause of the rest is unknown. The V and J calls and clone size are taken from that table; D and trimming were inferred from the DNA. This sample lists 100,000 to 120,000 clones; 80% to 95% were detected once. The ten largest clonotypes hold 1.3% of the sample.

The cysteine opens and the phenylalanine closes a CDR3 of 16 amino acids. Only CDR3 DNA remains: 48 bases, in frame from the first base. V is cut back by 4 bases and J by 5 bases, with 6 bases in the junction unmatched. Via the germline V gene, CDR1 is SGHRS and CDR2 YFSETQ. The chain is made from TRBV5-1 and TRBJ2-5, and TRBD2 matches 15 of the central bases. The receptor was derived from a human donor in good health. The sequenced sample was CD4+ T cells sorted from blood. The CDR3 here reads CASSKGLAGGMETQYF. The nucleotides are TGCGCCAGCAGCAAAGGACTAGCGGGGGGGATGGAGACCCAGTACTTC.